These T cell receptor beta chains were read from a single sample in a study of blood T cell repertoires in COVID-19. TCRdb's table, derived via immunoSEQ multiplex PCR, lists solely in-frame clones and lacks some. The table has 150,000 or so clones, around 81% seen once; the top ten hold approximately 11%. Sequencing input: peripheral blood. The receptors derive from a man in his fifties or sixties with active or convalescent COVID-19. The CDR3 runs from the conserved cysteine through the conserved F or W. Fields, in order: V gene, J gene, D gene, CDR3 protein. A D gene is named only where the DNA matches it firmly.

V: TRBV4-1; J: TRBJ2-4; D: -; CDR3: CASSQGEGDKNIQYF
V: TRBV6-6; J: TRBJ1-4; D: -; CDR3: CASSPLTVTATNEKLFF
V: TRBV24-1; J: TRBJ1-5; D: TRBD1; CDR3: CATSQTGINQPQHF
V: TRBV4-1; J: TRBJ2-5; D: TRBD1; CDR3: CASSQGGTVKETQYF
V: TRBV5-4; J: TRBJ2-1; D: -; CDR3: CASSLSRGSSYNEQFF
V: TRBV5-1; J: TRBJ2-2; D: -; CDR3: CASSWRGADTGELFF
V: TRBV11-2; J: TRBJ2-1; D: -; CDR3: CASSLRSVDEQFF
V: TRBV5-1; J: TRBJ2-1; D: TRBD2; CDR3: CASSLTTSGRAGSYNEQFF
V: TRBV5-1; J: TRBJ1-2; D: -; CDR3: CASSPRTANYGYTF
V: TRBV10-1; J: TRBJ2-3; D: TRBD2; CDR3: CASSAAGGTTDTQYF
V: TRBV28; J: TRBJ1-2; D: TRBD1; CDR3: CASSDPGQGKSGYTF
V: TRBV11-3; J: TRBJ2-1; D: TRBD2; CDR3: CASSFETSGSNEQFF
V: TRBV4-1; J: TRBJ1-4; D: TRBD1; CDR3: CASSLAPTGIHEKLFF
V: TRBV6-5; J: TRBJ2-2; D: TRBD1; CDR3: CASSYLQGTGELFF
V: TRBV19; J: TRBJ2-3; D: -; CDR3: CASRGAPSTDTQYF
V: TRBV6-5; J: TRBJ1-2; D: -; CDR3: CASSYSGQGYGYTF
V: TRBV29-1; J: TRBJ2-7; D: -; CDR3: CSVVDIAYEQYF
V: TRBV7-6; J: TRBJ2-1; D: TRBD1; CDR3: CASSSPTGSSYNEQFF
V: TRBV18; J: TRBJ2-1; D: -; CDR3: CASSEADGRSSYNEQFF
V: TRBV5-1; J: TRBJ2-3; D: TRBD2; CDR3: CASSLGSGSTDTQYF
V: TRBV21-1; J: TRBJ1-5; D: -; CDR3: CASSKKGGIQVNQPQHF
V: TRBV5-6; J: TRBJ1-2; D: -; CDR3: CASSLPGIQYGYTF
V: TRBV7-2; J: TRBJ2-7; D: -; CDR3: CASSLGSETVYEQYF
V: TRBV6-4; J: TRBJ1-2; D: -; CDR3: CASSHDREYYGYTF
V: TRBV6-5; J: TRBJ1-1; D: TRBD1; CDR3: CASSTGQVGPPFF
V: TRBV28; J: TRBJ1-6; D: -; CDR3: CASNVQGLSSPLHF
V: TRBV11-3; J: TRBJ2-7; D: -; CDR3: CASSLGGRYEQYF